The present TCR beta chain was sequenced within a study of cytomegalovirus exposure and HLA in healthy donors. Study-wide context: The Caucasian-associated ancestry cluster contained more than 75% of the approximately 390 genotyped donors. Regarding the study as a whole: A later examination showed that TCR association rates differed by HLA locus, with DRB1 most and HLA-C fewest. In presence/absence analyses, roughly uniform sequencing depth across donors was assumed. In a later analysis, a genetic analysis reported fewer productive-TCR N-insertions in an Asian-associated ancestry cluster than the cohort average.

Germline CDR1 LNHDA, CDR2 SQIVND (reference sequence). This CDR3 comprises 16 residues. Trimming stripped 5 bases from V and 3 bases from J, with 17 bases between. PCR involved 60 Vbeta and 13 Jbeta primers. Here immunoSEQ multiplex PCR was the method, and the copy in TCRdb shows in-frame clones only, minus some. The repertoire holds 180,000 or so clones, with about 77% as singletons. About this clone itself: Its antigen is currently unknown.

This chain connects TRBV19 to TRBJ1-3, with D possibly TRBD1 on 5 matching bases. The clonotype comes from a female donor in good health and CMV-seronegative. Sequencing input: PBMCs. DNA of the CDR3: TGTGCCAGTAGTTTGGGGTTCGGCAGGGATGGAAACACCATATATTTT. Amino acid sequence: CASSLGFGRDGNTIYF.